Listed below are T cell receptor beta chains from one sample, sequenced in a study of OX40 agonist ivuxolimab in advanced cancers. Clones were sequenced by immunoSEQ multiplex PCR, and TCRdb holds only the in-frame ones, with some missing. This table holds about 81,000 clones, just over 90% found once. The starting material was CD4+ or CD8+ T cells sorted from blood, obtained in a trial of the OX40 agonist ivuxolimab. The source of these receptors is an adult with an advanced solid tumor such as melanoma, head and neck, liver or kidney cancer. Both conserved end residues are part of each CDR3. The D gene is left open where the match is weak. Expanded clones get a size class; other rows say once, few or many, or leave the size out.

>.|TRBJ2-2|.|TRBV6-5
TGTGCCAGCAGACCACAGGGAACGAACACCGGGGAGCTGTTTTTT
CASRPQGTNTGELFF
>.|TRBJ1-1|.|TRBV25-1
TGTGCCAGCAGGCATCGGGGGGCCAATGAAGCTTTCTTT
CASRHRGANEAFF
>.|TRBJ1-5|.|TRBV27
TGTGCCAGCAGTCCCCCGGGGAATCAGCCCCAGCATTTT
CASSPPGNQPQHF
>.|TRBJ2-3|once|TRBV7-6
TGTGCCAGCAGCCCGTCTGGGGATACGCAGTATTTT
CASSPSGDTQYF
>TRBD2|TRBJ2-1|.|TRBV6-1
TGTGCCAGCAGTACTAGCGGGGGGGACAATGAGCAGTTCTTC
CASSTSGGDNEQFF
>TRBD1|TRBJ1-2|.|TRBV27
TGTGCCAGCAGTTTATCGGGGGACAGGGGCTACACCTTC
CASSLSGDRGYTF
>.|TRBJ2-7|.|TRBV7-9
TGTGCCAGCAGCCTCCCAAGGTCCCCCTACGAGCAGTACTTC
CASSLPRSPYEQYF
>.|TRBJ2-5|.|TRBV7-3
TGTGCCAGCAGCAAGGACCTACAAGAGACCCAGTACTTC
CASSKDLQETQYF
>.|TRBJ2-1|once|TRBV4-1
TGCGCCAGCAGCCAAGATGGGGGGCAATACAATGAGCAGTTCTTC
CASSQDGGQYNEQFF
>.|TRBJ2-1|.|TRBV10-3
TGTGCCATCGGCGGGCCAGCCCAGTTCTTC
CAIGGPAQFF
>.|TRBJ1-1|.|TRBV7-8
TGTGCCAGCAGCCAACCGGGGGTGTGGAACACTGAAGCTTTCTTT
CASSQPGVWNTEAFF
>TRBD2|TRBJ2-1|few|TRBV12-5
TGTGCTAGTGGTTTGGTTGGACTAGCGGGAGTAAATGAGCAGTTCTTC
CASGLVGLAGVNEQFF
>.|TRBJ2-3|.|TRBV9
TGTGCCAGCAGCGTAGTTGGATCCTGGAGCACAGATACGCAGTATTTT
CASSVVGSWSTDTQYF
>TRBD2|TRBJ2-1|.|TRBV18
TGTGCCAGCTCACCACCGACGAGCGGGAGTAGGTACAATGAGCAGTTCTTC
CASSPPTSGSRYNEQFF
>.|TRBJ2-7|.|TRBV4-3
TGCGCCAGCAGCCAAGGACAAACTATGTCCTACGAGCAGTACTTC
CASSQGQTMSYEQYF
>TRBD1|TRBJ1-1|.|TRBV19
TGTGCCAGTAAGGGGACAGGGGATATGAACACTGAAGCTTTCTTT
CASKGTGDMNTEAFF
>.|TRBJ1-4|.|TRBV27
TGTGCCAGCAGCGGTTGGACAGCCACTAATGAAAAACTGTTTTTT
CASSGWTATNEKLFF
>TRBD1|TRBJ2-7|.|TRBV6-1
TGTGCCAGCAGTGATCGGACAGGGGGAGTTACGGTGCAGTACTTC
CASSDRTGGVTVQYF
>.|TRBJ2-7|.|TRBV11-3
TGTGCCAGCAGCTCCCGCCGGGACACCCCTAGCTACGAGCAGTACTTC
CASSSRRDTPSYEQYF
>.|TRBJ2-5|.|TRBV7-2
TGTGCCAGCAGCTCGGGGCGCGGAGAGACCCAGTACTTC
CASSSGRGETQYF
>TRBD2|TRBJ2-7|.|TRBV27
TGTGCCAGCAGGGACTCCGGGACTAGCGGAGCCTACGAGCAGTACTTC
CASRDSGTSGAYEQYF
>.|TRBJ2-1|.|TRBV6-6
TGTGCCAGCAGTTACTCCCAGGGGAATGAGCAGTTCTTC
CASSYSQGNEQFF
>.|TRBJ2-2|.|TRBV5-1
TGCGCCAGCAGCTTGGATTCCGGGGAGCTGTTTTTT
CASSLDSGELFF
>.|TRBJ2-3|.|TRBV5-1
TGCGCCAGCAGCTTGGGACTTCCCGTTCCAGATACGCAGTATTTT
CASSLGLPVPDTQYF
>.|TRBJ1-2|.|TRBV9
TGTGCCAGCAGCGTAGACAGGCACCACTATGGCTACACCTTC
CASSVDRHHYGYTF
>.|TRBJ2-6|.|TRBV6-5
TGTGCCAGCAGCTACATAGCGGGGGCCAACGTCCTGACTTTC
CASSYIAGANVLTF
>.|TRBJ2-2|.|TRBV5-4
TGTGCCAGCAGCTCCCTAGAGGGCGCGAACACCGGGGAGCTGTTTTTT
CASSSLEGANTGELFF
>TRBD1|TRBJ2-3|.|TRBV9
TGTGCCAGCAGCGGGCGACAGGGTTCGAGCACAGATACGCAGTATTTT
CASSGRQGSSTDTQYF
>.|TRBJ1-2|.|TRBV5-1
TGCGCCAGCAGCTTGGGGGGAAGGCTCTATGGCTACACCTTC
CASSLGGRLYGYTF
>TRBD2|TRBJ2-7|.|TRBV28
TGTGCCAGCAGTTTGCGAATCAGCGGGAGGCCCTCCTACGAGCAGTACTTC
CASSLRISGRPSYEQYF
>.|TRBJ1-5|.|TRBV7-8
TGTGCCAGCACCCATAGGGTAGGTCAGCCCCAGCATTTT
CASTHRVGQPQHF
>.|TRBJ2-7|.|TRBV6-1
TGTGCCAGCAGTGAAGCAGGGCCCTACGAGCAGTACTTC
CASSEAGPYEQYF
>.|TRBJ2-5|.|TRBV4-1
TGCGCCAGCAGCCAAGCACCGGGACTCATTCCAGAGACCCAGTACTTC
CASSQAPGLIPETQYF
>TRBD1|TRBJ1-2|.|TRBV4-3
TGCGCCAGCAGCCAAAGACAGGGGGTAAACTATGGCTACACCTTC
CASSQRQGVNYGYTF
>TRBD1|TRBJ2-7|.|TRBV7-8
TGTGCCAGCAGCACAGAAGACAGGGTCTACGAGCAGTACTTC
CASSTEDRVYEQYF
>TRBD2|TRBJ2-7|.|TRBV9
TGTGCCAGCAGCGGGGGACTAGCGGGAGGGGAAGAGCAGTACTTC
CASSGGLAGGEEQYF
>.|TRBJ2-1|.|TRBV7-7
TGTGCTAGCAGCCTACTTGGTAGCAATGAGCAGTTCTTC
CASSLLGSNEQFF
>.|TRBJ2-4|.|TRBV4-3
TGCGCCAGCAGCCAAGGGGCATACCTAGCCAAAAACATTCAGTACTTC
CASSQGAYLAKNIQYF
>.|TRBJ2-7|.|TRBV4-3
TGCGCCAGCAGCCAAGACGGTGGGAGGGGGCTAACAGACGAGCAGTACTTC
CASSQDGGRGLTDEQYF
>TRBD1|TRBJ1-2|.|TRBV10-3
TGTGCCATCAGTGAGTCCGGACAGGGCTTCTATGGCTACACCTTC
CAISESGQGFYGYTF
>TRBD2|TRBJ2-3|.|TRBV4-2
TGTGCCAGCAGCCAAGAGGGGTTGCGGGAGGGCACAGATACGCAGTATTTT
CASSQEGLREGTDTQYF
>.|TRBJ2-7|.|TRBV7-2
TGTGCCAGCAGCTTCTGGGGCGCTAACGAGCAGTACTTC
CASSFWGANEQYF
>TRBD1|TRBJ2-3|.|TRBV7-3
TGTGCCAGCAGCCTCGTGGGACAGGGAGCCCTAGATACGCAGTATTTT
CASSLVGQGALDTQYF
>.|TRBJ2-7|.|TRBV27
TGTGCCAGCAGTTGGGGGGGCAGGGGGCTACCCTACGAGCAGTACTTC
CASSWGGRGLPYEQYF